Presented here are 3 T cell receptor beta chains from one specimen sequenced in a study. TCRdb reprocessed the RT-PCR reads via MiXCR and lists one record per CDR3 protein. This sample has about 700,000 distinct CDR3 sequences, with about 14% found just once. Sequencing was done on a sample of memory CD4+ T cells from blood. The receptors come from a female donor in good health, serving as a healthy control.

The chain carries TRBV15 and TRBJ2-1; a possible D gene is TRBD2 (6 bases). V lost 5 bases to trimming and J lost 4 bases, with 9 bases between them. The CDR3 extends over 13 amino acids. Germline lookup yields CDR1 LNHNV and CDR2 YYDKDF (reference sequence). The CDR3 region has the DNA TGTGCCACCAGCGGCGGGACTTACAATGAGCAGTTCTTC. Residues: CATSGGTYNEQFF.

This clonotype was counted between two and nine times. The chain combines TRBV12-3 or TRBV12-4 with TRBJ1-5, with unresolved D. The CDR3 is made up of 13 amino acids. Deletions cut 3 bases from V and 7 bases from J, with 10 bases between. The CDR3 DNA reads as TGTGCCAGCAGTTTGACGGGAGAACAGCCCCAGCATTTT. Translation gives CASSLTGEQPQHF.

This clonotype was counted only a few times. The V call is TRBV5-6, the J call TRBJ1-1; D unresolved. CDR3 length: 13 residues. Trimming shortened V by 4 bases and J by 0 bases, and 7 bases separated the two germline ends. Germline V gene data show CDR1 as SGHDT and CDR2 as YYEEEE. Written as DNA, the CDR3 is TGTGCCAGCAGCGCGGAACTGAACACTGAAGCTTTCTTT. It specifies CASSAELNTEAFF. Complete variable domain (other parts from reference TRBV5-6 and TRBJ1-1): DAGVTQSPTHLIKTRGQQVTLRCSPKSGHDTVSWYQQALGQGPQFIFQYYEEEERQRGNFPDRFSGHQFPNYSSELNVNALLLGDSALYLCASSAELNTEAFFGQGTRLTVV.